The 8 T cell receptor beta chains below were found in one sample sequenced in a study of T cells in Graves' hyperthyroidism and ophthalmopathy. The source material, RNA transcripts, was used to amplify TCR beta CDR3 regions. The HTBI set primed first-round TCR CDR3 RT-PCR. TCRdb used MiXCR to reprocess the multiplex PCR reads, holding one entry per CDR3 protein. The sample holds approximately 720,000 distinct CDR3 sequences, around 20% seen once. Input material: blood. Every receptor here comes from a woman aged 45 to 65 with Graves' hyperthyroidism that later progressed to Graves' ophthalmopathy.

There are many counts of this clonotype. The chain joins TRBV7-2 to TRBJ2-1; TRBD1 agrees at 9 bases. The CDR3 has 15 amino acids. The V and J ends lost 5 bases and 4 bases, in that order; junction bases with no gene match: 6. In germline, CDR1 is SGHTA, CDR2 FQGNSA. This chain's CDR3 is CASSPGQGLYNEQFF. As DNA, the CDR3 is TGTGCCAGCAGCCCGGGACAGGGTCTTTACAATGAGCAGTTCTTC.

The CDR3 loop reads CASSNPAGVLETQYF. Here the CDR3 DNA reads TGTGCCAGTAGTAACCCGGCAGGGGTTTTGGAGACCCAGTACTTC. This chain links TRBV19 with TRBJ2-5; maybe TRBD1 (6 bases). Germline V CDR1 and CDR2: LNHDA, SQIVND (reference sequence). The length of the CDR3 is 15 residues. V gave up 4 bases and J gave up 5 bases, with 17 bases separating them. The whole variable domain, filled in from reference TRBV19 and TRBJ2-5, reads DGGITQSPKYLFRKEGQNVTLSCEQNLNHDAMYWYRQDPGQGLRLIYYSQIVNDFQKGDIAEGYSVSREKKESFPLTVTSAQKNPTAFYLCASSNPAGVLETQYFGPGTRLLVL.

The rearrangement joins TRBV12-3 or TRBV12-4 to TRBJ2-1, with a possible D match to TRBD2 (6 bases). Trimming left V 3 bases short and J 8 bases short, with 20 bases between. The CDR3 runs 16 residues. CDR3 sequence: CASSFRTGGVGDEQFF. The CDR3 nucleotides read TGTGCCAGCAGTTTTAGGACTGGCGGGGTGGGAGATGAGCAGTTCTTC.

This clonotype was counted only a few times. The V and J genes are TRBV6-1 and TRBJ1-6; D gene ambiguous. CDR3 length equals 14 residues. Trimming took off 5 bases at V and 5 bases at J, with 10 bases between the two ends. Germline loops: CDR1 MNHNS, CDR2 SASEGT. The CDR3 loop reads CASSWTGNNSPLHF. The CDR3 DNA is TGTGCCAGCAGTTGGACTGGGAATAATTCACCCCTCCACTTT.

Ten or more counts support this clonotype. The chain employs TRBV27 and TRBJ2-7, with 12 bases that match TRBD2. CDR1 MNHEY and CDR2 SMNVEV come from the germline V gene (reference sequence). The CDR3 spans 17 residues. V lost 3 bases and J lost 0; bases outside the gene matches: 6. This CDR3 reads CASSLTSGGASSYEQYF. The DNA of the CDR3 is TGTGCCAGCAGTTTGACTAGCGGGGGCGCGAGCTCCTACGAGCAGTACTTC.

As to this clonotype: The conserved closing phenylalanine or tryptophan is absent in this CDR3, likely reflecting a read error. J is TRBJ1-1 and V is TRBV4-1; D is unresolved. There are 14 residues in the CDR3. Germline lookup yields CDR1 MGHRA and CDR2 YSYEKL. Deletions cut 4 bases from V and 1 base from J, with 10 bases between. In nucleotides, the CDR3 is TGCGCCAGCAGCCTAGACCCCCCGAACACTGAAGCTTTCCTT. Amino acids: CASSLDPPNTEAFL.

This rearrangement joins TRBV12-3 or TRBV12-4 to TRBJ2-7, with D hard to call. The CDR3 is 14 amino acids. Trimming left V 3 bases short and J 2 bases short, with 11 bases between. CDR3 bases: TGTGCCAGCAGTTTTCGGAAAGGAGCCTACGAGCAGTACTTC. Its protein is CASSFRKGAYEQYF.

This clonotype has only a few counts. The V call is TRBV5-6, the J call TRBJ2-7; D not resolved. V was shortened by 5 bases and J by 5 bases, with 14 bases between the two germline ends. From germline, CDR1 is SGHDT and CDR2 YYEEEE. The CDR3 loop spans 13 amino acids. CDR3: CASSAVSGDEQYF. As DNA, the CDR3 is TGTGCCAGCAGTGCGGTCAGTGGCGACGAGCAGTACTTC.